The 21 T cell receptor beta chains in this list originate from one sample, sequenced in a study of regulatory and conventional T cells in RAG deficiency. Conventional CD4+ T cells were sorted from blood as CD25-low CD127-high cells. Measured with immunoSEQ multiplex PCR; TCRdb has only the in-frame clones, and not every one. The profile covers approximately 28,000 clones, with 90% to 95% appearing a single time and 0.15% to 0.2% taken by the ten largest. The sample was also linked to a second study, of regulatory T cells. From that study: The primer mix had 52 TRBV and 13 TRBJ primers.

Input material: CD25- CD4+ T cells sorted from blood. These TCRs come from a human donor in good health.

This chain uses TRBV6-5 with TRBJ2-1; 9 bases are shared with TRBD2. Germline V lookup: CDR1 MNHEY, CDR2 SVGAGI. Trimming took 7 bases from V and 4 from J; bases not matched to a gene: 8. The CDR3 sequence is 15 residues long. The CDR3 loop is CASKLSGGTYNEQFF. In DNA form, the CDR3 reads TGTGCCAGCAAACTAAGCGGGGGGACGTACAATGAGCAGTTCTTC.

The J gene is TRBJ1-5, the V gene TRBV6-6, with 10 bases matching TRBD1. This CDR3 is 16 amino acids long. Germline CDR1 and CDR2: MNHNY and SVGAGI (reference sequence). J gave up 0 bases and V 6 bases, and 5 bases lay outside the gene matches. The CDR3: CASRLWTGGSNQPQHF. CDR3 coding DNA: TGTGCCAGCAGACTTTGGACAGGGGGTAGCAATCAGCCCCAGCATTTT.

This sequence joins TRBV19 and TRBJ1-2; tentatively, D is TRBD1 (6 bases). In germline, CDR1 is LNHDA, CDR2 SQIVND (reference sequence). This CDR3 has 13 residues. Trimming left V 1 base short and J 10 bases short, with 13 bases between. The DNA of the CDR3 is TGTGCCAGTAGTATAGGAGGGACATCTCTCTACACCTTC. This sequence encodes CASSIGGTSLYTF.

V usage is TRBV9 and J usage is TRBJ2-1; a weak D match, TRBD2 (7 bases). This CDR3 contains 15 residues. From germline, CDR1 is SGDLS and CDR2 YYNGEE. Trimming cost V 0 bases and J 8 bases, with 15 bases left between them. CDR3 amino acids: CASSVAGGGPYEQFF. CDR3 DNA sequence: TGTGCCAGCAGCGTAGCTGGGGGGGGGCCCTATGAGCAGTTCTTC. Complete variable domain (other parts from reference TRBV9 and TRBJ2-1): DSGVTQTPKHLITATGQRVTLRCSPRSGDLSVYWYQQSLDQGLQFLIQYYNGEERAKGNILERFSAQQFPDLHSELNLSSLELGDSALYFCASSVAGGGPYEQFFGPGTRLTVL.

This chain uses TRBV19 with TRBJ1-1, with 11 positions matching TRBD1. Germline assignment: CDR1 LNHDA and CDR2 SQIVND (reference sequence). This CDR3 is built from 14 residues. J was trimmed by 4 bases and V by 3 bases; bases with no gene match: 1. The DNA for the CDR3 is TGTGCCAGTAGTATTGGGACAGGGGGCACTGAAGCTTTCTTT. It codes for CASSIGTGGTEAFF. The full variable domain, completed using reference TRBV19 and TRBJ1-1, is DGGITQSPKYLFRKEGQNVTLSCEQNLNHDAMYWYRQDPGQGLRLIYYSQIVNDFQKGDIAEGYSVSREKKESFPLTVTSAQKNPTAFYLCASSIGTGGTEAFFGQGTRLTVV.

The chain recombines TRBV5-4 with TRBJ1-2; TRBD1 matches at 7 bases. The CDR3 spans 15 residues. Germline CDR1 reads SGHNT; CDR2 reads YYREEE (reference sequence). V lost 3 bases to trimming and J lost 4 bases; unmatched junction nucleotides: 9. The CDR3 DNA is TGTGCCAGCAGCTCAGACAGGGAGTGGAGCTATGGCTACACCTTC. The encoded protein is CASSSDREWSYGYTF.

This clone has only a few counts. V usage is TRBV19 and J usage is TRBJ2-6; a weak D match, TRBD1 (5 bases). Trimming removed 7 bases from V and 0 bases from J, with 13 bases in between. This CDR3 contains 16 residues. CDR1 is LNHDA, CDR2 SQIVND, per germline (reference sequence). CDR3 residues: CASTLDSSSGANVLTF. CDR3 DNA: TGTGCCAGTACCCTAGACAGTTCCTCTGGGGCCAACGTCCTGACTTTC.

The chain employs TRBV6-5 and TRBJ2-5; D not certain. The J call could be wrong; TRBJ2-7 is a better fit for the DNA end. Germline CDR1 MNHEY, CDR2 SVGAGI. The CDR3 runs to 13 residues. This CDR3 reads CASRPGGSYEQYF. The CDR3 DNA reads as TGTGCCAGCAGGCCTGGCGGTTCCTACGAGCAGTACTTC.

V is TRBV19 and J is TRBJ2-3; TRBD1 might be the D (5 bases). The germline V gene encodes CDR1 LNHDA and CDR2 SQIVND (reference sequence). The CDR3 runs to 14 residues. The V end lost 6 bases, the J end lost 4 bases, and 14 bases lay between the germline ends. DNA of the CDR3: TGTGCCAGTAGGTTCGGTCAGGGTGCAGATACGCAGTATTTT. This sequence encodes CASRFGQGADTQYF.

The chain has TRBV10-3 and TRBJ2-2; D may be TRBD1 (6 bases). Germline CDR1 is ENHRY and CDR2 is SYGVKD. V lost 6 bases, J lost 1 base, and 15 bases lay in between. The CDR3 is 16 residues long. For the CDR3, the DNA is TGTGCCATCAGGACCCAGGGGCGGTTGAACACCGGGGAGCTGTTTTTT. This codes for CAIRTQGRLNTGELFF.

The chain carries TRBV4-1 and TRBJ1-1; no definite D call. This CDR3 is built from 12 residues. V was pared by 4 bases and J by 7 bases, with 10 bases between. CDR1 MGHRA and CDR2 YSYEKL come from the germline V gene. CDR3 DNA: TGCGCCAGCAGCCCGTTGGGAGTTGAAGCTTTCTTT. Its translation: CASSPLGVEAFF.

The chain combines TRBV6-1 with TRBJ1-5, with a possible D match to TRBD1 (5 bases). The CDR3 contains 13 residues. Germline V gene lookup returns CDR1 MNHNS and CDR2 SASEGT. Trimming took 5 bases from V and 4 from J, leaving 9 bases between them. CDR3 residues: CASSFGGNQPQHF. The CDR3 region has the DNA TGTGCCAGCAGTTTTGGGGGGAATCAGCCCCAGCATTTT.

This chain joins TRBV5-1 and TRBJ1-6; 9 bases line up with TRBD1. The CDR3 is made up of 16 amino acids. Trimming removed 0 bases from V and 2 bases from J; junction bases left unmatched: 0. The germline CDR1 and CDR2 sequences are SGHRS and YFSETQ. CDR3 region: CASSLGDRAYNSPLHF. The CDR3 DNA sequence: TGCGCCAGCAGCTTGGGGGACAGGGCCTATAATTCACCCCTCCACTTT.

Only a few counts were recorded for this clone. This sequence joins TRBV2 and TRBJ1-4; D is unresolved. The CDR3 length is 12 residues. V was clipped by 6 bases and J by 4 bases, with 6 bases between them. CDR1 and CDR2 from the germline V gene are SNHLY and FYNNEI. For the CDR3, the DNA is TGTGCCAGCAGGCGGTATAATGAAAAACTGTTTTTT. Protein product: CASRRYNEKLFF.

The genes are TRBV6-5 and TRBJ2-1, with TRBD1 as a possible D gene (7 bases). Per the germline V gene, CDR1 is MNHEY and CDR2 is SVGAGI. Trimming left V 5 bases short and J 4 bases short, with 12 bases between. This CDR3 comprises 14 residues. CDR3 in DNA: TGTGCCAGCAGTAGGCAGGGGGGATACAATGAGCAGTTCTTC. Translation: CASSRQGGYNEQFF.

The gene calls are TRBV29-1 and TRBJ1-2; weak D call: TRBD1 (6 bases). V lost 7 bases and J 8 bases, leaving 14 bases between the germline ends. The CDR3 is 11 amino acids. Germline values: CDR1 SQVTM, CDR2 ANQGSEA. The CDR3 region is CSATGGAGYTF. CDR3 in DNA: TGCAGCGCTACCGGGGGGGCCGGCTACACCTTC.

In nucleotides, the CDR3 is TGTGCCAGCAGCCCGCCGGGACAGTTATACAATGAGCAGTTCTTC. This codes for CASSPPGQLYNEQFF. This chain connects TRBV27 to TRBJ2-1; 7 bases line up with TRBD1. V gave up 6 bases and J gave up 4 bases; unmatched junction bases: 9. This CDR3 comprises 15 residues. Germline V lookup: CDR1 MNHEY, CDR2 SMNVEV (reference sequence).

V gene TRBV12-2 combines with J gene TRBJ2-7; TRBD1, the table's D call, lacks a check against the DNA. TRBV12-2 is shown as a pseudogene. The CDR3 is 15 amino acids. CDR3 protein: CASRSTVQALDEQYF. The CDR3 coding sequence is TGTGCAAGTCGCTCCACCGTGCAGGCCCTGGACGAGCAGTACTTC.

Regarding this clone: Other DNA sequences in the sample encode the same CDR3. The V call is TRBV5-4, the J call TRBJ1-1; 9 nucleotides align to TRBD1. This CDR3 is 15 amino acids long. CDR1 is SGHNT and CDR2 is YYREEE in the germline V gene (reference sequence). J lost 2 bases, V lost 4 bases, and 6 bases had no gene match. The chain's CDR3 is CASSLGTGRNTEAFF. CDR3 DNA: TGTGCCAGCAGCCTCGGGACAGGGAGAAACACTGAAGCTTTCTTT.

This clone was picked up one time. V gene TRBV4-1 combines with J gene TRBJ1-5; D gene uncertain. Trimming took 0 bases from V and 8 from J, leaving 17 bases between them. The CDR3 spans 16 residues. From germline, CDR1 is MGHRA and CDR2 YSYEKL. The CDR3 sequence: CASSQETPTNGEPQHF. CDR3 DNA: TGCGCCAGCAGCCAAGAGACGCCTACGAACGGGGAGCCCCAGCATTTT.

The V and J genes are TRBV5-4 and TRBJ2-5; D may be TRBD2 (5 bases). Germline assignment: CDR1 SGHNT and CDR2 YYREEE (reference sequence). The CDR3 has 16 amino acids. V was cut by 4 bases and J by 5 bases, with 21 bases left in between. CDR3 protein: CASSPGILGGWETQYF. The CDR3 coding sequence is TGTGCCAGCAGCCCGGGGATCCTTGGAGGTTGGGAGACCCAGTACTTC.